This TCR beta chain was recovered during a study of PD-L1 blockade in urothelial cancer. The overall study: It was at 3 weeks (second dose) and 6 weeks after treatment start that blood was analyzed. Findings of the study overall: In blood at 3 weeks, tumor-associated clones expanded more among patients with durable benefit.

The time point denotes: peripheral blood 6 weeks after treatment start. A total of 1 to 8 samples per patient were collected pretreatment and on-treatment. TCRdb keeps only in-frame clones here, not all; method: immunoSEQ multiplex PCR. Seen here are more than 95,000 clones, about 83% observed once, and the top ten hold roughly 2.4%. Germline values: CDR1 KGHSH, CDR2 LQKENI. The trim removed 3 bases at V and 2 bases at J, leaving 5 bases unmatched. The CDR3 contains 15 residues. About this clone: Its antigen remains unknown.

The sequence was obtained from a man aged 45-65 years with urothelial cancer. Sequencing used PBMCs, obtained around atezolizumab (anti-PD-L1) treatment. This sequence joins TRBV18 and TRBJ1-1; 8 bases are shared with TRBD1. The CDR3 coding sequence is TGTGCCAGCTCACCCAGAGGGACAGGCAACACTGAAGCTTTCTTT. As protein: CASSPRGTGNTEAFF.